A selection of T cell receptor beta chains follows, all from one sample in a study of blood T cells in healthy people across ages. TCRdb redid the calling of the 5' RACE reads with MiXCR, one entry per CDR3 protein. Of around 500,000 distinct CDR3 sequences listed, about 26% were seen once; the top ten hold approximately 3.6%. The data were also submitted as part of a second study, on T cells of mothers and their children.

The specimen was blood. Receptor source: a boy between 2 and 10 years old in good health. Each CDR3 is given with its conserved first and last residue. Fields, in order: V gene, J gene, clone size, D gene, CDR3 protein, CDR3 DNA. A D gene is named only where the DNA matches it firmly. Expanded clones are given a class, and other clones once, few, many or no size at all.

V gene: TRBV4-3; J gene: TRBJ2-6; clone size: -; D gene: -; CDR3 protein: CASSQDGGTGANVLTF; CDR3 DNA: TGCGCCAGCAGCCAAGATGGGGGGACTGGGGCCAACGTCCTGACTTTC
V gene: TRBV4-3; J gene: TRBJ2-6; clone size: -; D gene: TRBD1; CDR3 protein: CASSQETGGYSGANVLTF; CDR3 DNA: TGCGCCAGCAGCCAAGAGACAGGGGGATACTCTGGGGCCAACGTCCTGACTTTC
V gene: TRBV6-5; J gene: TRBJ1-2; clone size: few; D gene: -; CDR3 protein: CASSYSRVHYTF; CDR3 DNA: TGTGCCAGCAGTTACTCTAGGGTGCACTACACCTTC
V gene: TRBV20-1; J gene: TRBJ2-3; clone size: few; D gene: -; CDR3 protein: CSAPGPSADTQYF; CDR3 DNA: TGCAGTGCTCCGGGACCAAGCGCAGATACGCAGTATTTT
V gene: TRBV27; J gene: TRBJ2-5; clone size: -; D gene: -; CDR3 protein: CASSFIDQETQYF; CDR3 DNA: TGTGCCAGCAGTTTCATAGACCAAGAGACCCAGTACTTC
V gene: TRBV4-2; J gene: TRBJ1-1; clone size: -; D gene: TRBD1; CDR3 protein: CASSQITGGTEAFF; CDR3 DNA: TGTGCCAGCAGCCAAATAACAGGGGGCACTGAAGCTTTCTTT
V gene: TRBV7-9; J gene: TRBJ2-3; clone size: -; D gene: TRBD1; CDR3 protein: CASSSTGGSMGTQYF; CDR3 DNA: TGTGCCAGCAGCTCTACAGGGGGTTCGATGGGTACGCAGTATTTT
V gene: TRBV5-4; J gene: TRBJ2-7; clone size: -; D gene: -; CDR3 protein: CASRDARNLYEQYF; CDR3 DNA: TGTGCCAGCAGGGACGCCCGCAACCTCTACGAGCAGTACTTC
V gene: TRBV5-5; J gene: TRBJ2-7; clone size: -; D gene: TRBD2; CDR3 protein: CASSPTYRRLAGVYEQYF; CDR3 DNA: TGTGCCAGCAGTCCCACGTACCGCCGACTAGCGGGGGTTTACGAGCAGTACTTC
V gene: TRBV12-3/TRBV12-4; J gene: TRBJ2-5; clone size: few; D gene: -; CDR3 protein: CASSFVAVETQYF; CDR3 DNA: TGTGCCAGCAGTTTCGTAGCGGTCGAGACCCAGTACTTC
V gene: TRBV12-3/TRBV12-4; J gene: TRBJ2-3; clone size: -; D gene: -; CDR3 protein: CASSGRVRADAQYF; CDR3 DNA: TGTGCCAGCAGTGGCAGAGTGAGAGCAGATGCGCAGTATTTT
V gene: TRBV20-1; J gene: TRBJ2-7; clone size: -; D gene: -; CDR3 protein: CSARAVRGSYEQYF; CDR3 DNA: TGCAGTGCTCGCGCCGTGCGGGGCTCCTACGAGCAGTACTTC
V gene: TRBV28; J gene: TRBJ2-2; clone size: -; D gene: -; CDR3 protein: CASSSVSNGELFF; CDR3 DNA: TGTGCCAGCAGTTCGGTTTCTAACGGGGAGCTGTTTTTT
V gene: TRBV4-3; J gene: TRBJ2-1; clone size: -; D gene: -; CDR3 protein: CASSQLTRGNEQFF; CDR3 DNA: TGCGCCAGCAGCCAACTGACTAGGGGCAATGAGCAGTTCTTC
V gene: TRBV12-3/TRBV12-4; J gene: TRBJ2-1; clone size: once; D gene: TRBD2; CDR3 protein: CASSPPVTSVYNEQFF; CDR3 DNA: TGTGCCAGCAGTCCCCCGGTCACTAGCGTCTACAATGAGCAGTTCTTC
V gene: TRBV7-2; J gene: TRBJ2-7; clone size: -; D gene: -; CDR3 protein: CASSLVPDSLLYEQYF; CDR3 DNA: TGTGCCAGCAGCTTAGTTCCGGACTCCCTCCTCTACGAGCAGTACTTC
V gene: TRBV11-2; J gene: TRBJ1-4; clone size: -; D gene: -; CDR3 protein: CASSLEVFQGREKLFF; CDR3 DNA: TGTGCCAGCAGCTTAGAAGTGTTCCAGGGTCGGGAAAAACTGTTTTTT
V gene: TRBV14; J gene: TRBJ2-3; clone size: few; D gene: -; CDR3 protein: CASSPGNGGLNTDTQYF; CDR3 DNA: TGTGCCAGCAGCCCGGGGAACGGGGGACTCAACACAGATACGCAGTATTTT
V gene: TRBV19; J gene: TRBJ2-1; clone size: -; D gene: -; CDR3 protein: CASSLSGGGRNEQFF; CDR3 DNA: TGTGCCAGTAGTCTCTCGGGCGGGGGCCGCAATGAGCAGTTCTTC
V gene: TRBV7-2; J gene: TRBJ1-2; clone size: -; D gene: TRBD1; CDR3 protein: CASSPRQGLGYGYTF; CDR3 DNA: TGTGCCAGCAGCCCCCGACAGGGGTTGGGCTATGGCTACACCTTC
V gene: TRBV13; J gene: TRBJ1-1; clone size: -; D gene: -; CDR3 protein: CASSPFPSSGTEAFF; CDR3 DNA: TGTGCCAGCAGCCCCTTTCCCTCCTCCGGCACTGAAGCTTTCTTT
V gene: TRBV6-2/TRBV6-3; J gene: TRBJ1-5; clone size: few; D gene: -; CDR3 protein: CASSYLGALGNQPQHF; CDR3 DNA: TGTGCCAGCAGTTACCTGGGGGCGCTTGGCAATCAGCCCCAGCATTTT
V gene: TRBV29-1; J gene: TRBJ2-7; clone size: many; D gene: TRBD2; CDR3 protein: CSVRLAGGYEQYF; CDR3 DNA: TGCAGCGTACGACTAGCGGGAGGCTACGAGCAGTACTTC
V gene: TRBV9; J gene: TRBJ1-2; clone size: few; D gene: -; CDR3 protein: CASSVEEGIWTPNGYTF; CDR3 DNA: TGTGCCAGCAGCGTAGAGGAGGGTATCTGGACACCGAATGGCTACACCTTC
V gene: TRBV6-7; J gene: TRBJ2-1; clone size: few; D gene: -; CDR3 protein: CASSKPLGGSSYNEQFF; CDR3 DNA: TGTGCCAGCAGTAAACCTCTTGGGGGGAGCTCCTACAATGAGCAGTTCTTC
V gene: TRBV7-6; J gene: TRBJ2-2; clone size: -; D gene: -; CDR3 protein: CASSPVRWRGRRNTGELFF; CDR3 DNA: TGTGCCAGCAGCCCAGTTAGATGGAGGGGGCGGAGGAACACCGGGGAGCTGTTTTTT
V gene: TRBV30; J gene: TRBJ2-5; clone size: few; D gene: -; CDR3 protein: CAWRSGYGEETQYF; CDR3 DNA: TGTGCCTGGCGTAGCGGATACGGGGAGGAGACCCAGTACTTC
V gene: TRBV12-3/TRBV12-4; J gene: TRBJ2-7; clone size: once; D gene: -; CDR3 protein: CASSFEFEQYF; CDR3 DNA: TGTGCCAGCAGTTTTGAGTTCGAGCAGTACTTC
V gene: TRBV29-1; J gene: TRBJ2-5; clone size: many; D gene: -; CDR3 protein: CSVELVAGETQYF; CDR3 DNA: TGCAGCGTTGAATTGGTAGCTGGGGAGACCCAGTACTTC
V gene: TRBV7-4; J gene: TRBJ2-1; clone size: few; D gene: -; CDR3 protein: CASSLDGGRWCNEQFF; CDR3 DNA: TGTGCCAGCAGCTTAGACGGGGGTAGATGGTGTAATGAGCAGTTCTTC
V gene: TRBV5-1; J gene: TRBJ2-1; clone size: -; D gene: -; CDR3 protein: CASSLEGVSGYYEQFF; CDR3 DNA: TGCGCCAGCAGTTTGGAGGGAGTCTCGGGTTACTATGAGCAGTTCTTC
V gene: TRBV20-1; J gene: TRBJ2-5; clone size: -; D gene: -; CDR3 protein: CSVSGQETQYF; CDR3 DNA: TGCAGTGTTAGCGGACAAGAGACCCAGTACTTC
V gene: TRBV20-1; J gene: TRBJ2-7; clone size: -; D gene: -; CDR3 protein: CSARDQGLSYEQYF; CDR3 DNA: TGCAGTGCTAGAGATCAGGGACTTTCCTACGAGCAGTACTTC
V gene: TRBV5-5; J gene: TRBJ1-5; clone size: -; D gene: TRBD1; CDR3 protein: CASSFSRDRVHQPQHF; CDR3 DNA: TGTGCCAGCAGCTTTTCCCGAGACAGGGTACATCAGCCCCAGCATTTT
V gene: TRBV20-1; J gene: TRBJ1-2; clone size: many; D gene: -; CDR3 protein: CSARRDKGSYGYTF; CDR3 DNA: TGCAGTGCTAGGCGGGACAAGGGGTCGTATGGCTACACCTTC
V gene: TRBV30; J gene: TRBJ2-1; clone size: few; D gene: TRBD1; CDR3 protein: CAWDRGSYNEQFF; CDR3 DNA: TGTGCCTGGGACAGGGGGAGCTACAATGAGCAGTTCTTC
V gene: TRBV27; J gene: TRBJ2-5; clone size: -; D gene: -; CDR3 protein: CASSVYGGKRETQYF; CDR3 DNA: TGTGCCAGCAGCGTGTACGGAGGGAAGAGGGAGACCCAGTACTTC
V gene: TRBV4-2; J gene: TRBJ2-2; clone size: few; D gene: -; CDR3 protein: CASSQALYGELFF; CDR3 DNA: TGTGCCAGCAGCCAGGCCTTATACGGGGAGCTGTTTTTT
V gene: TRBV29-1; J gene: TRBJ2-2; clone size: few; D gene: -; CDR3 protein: CSVDAGDTGELFF; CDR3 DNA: TGCAGCGTCGATGCCGGGGACACCGGGGAGCTGTTTTTT
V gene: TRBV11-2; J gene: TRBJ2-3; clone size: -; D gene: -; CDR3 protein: CASNRGTDTDTQYF; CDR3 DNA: TGTGCCAGCAACCGGGGCACGGACACAGATACGCAGTATTTT
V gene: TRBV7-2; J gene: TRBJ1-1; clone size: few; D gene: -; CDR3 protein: CASSSGGRYTEAFF; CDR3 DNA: TGTGCCAGCAGCTCCGGCGGCAGGTACACTGAAGCTTTCTTT
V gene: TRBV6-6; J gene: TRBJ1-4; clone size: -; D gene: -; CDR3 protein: CASSYSGGKGEKLFF; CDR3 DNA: TGTGCCAGCAGTTACTCAGGAGGGAAGGGTGAAAAACTGTTTTTT
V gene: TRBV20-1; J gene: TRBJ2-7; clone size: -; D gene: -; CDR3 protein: CSARDSGDEQYF; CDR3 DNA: TGCAGTGCTAGAGATTCAGGGGACGAGCAGTACTTC
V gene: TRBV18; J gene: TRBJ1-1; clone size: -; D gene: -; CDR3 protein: CASSPGIGNTEAFF; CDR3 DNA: TGTGCCAGCTCACCAGGGATAGGAAACACTGAAGCTTTCTTT
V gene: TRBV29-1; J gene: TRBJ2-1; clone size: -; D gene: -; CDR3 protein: CSVREQGLGHNEQFF; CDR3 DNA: TGCAGCGTTAGGGAACAGGGTCTCGGCCACAATGAGCAGTTCTTC
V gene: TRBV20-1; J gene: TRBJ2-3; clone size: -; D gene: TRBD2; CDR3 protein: CSAAYGGASLTTDTQYF; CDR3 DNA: TGCAGTGCCGCCTACGGGGGGGCCTCCTTAACCACAGATACGCAGTATTTT
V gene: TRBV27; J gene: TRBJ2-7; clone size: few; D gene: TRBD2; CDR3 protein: CASSPFAGASYEQYF; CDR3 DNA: TGTGCCAGCAGTCCGTTCGCGGGAGCCTCCTACGAGCAGTACTTC
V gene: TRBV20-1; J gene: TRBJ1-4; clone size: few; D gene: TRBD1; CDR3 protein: CSARAGQGPEKLFF; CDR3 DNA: TGCAGTGCTAGAGCTGGACAGGGACCTGAAAAACTGTTTTTT
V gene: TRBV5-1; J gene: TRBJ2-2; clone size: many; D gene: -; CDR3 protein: CASSLARNTGELFF; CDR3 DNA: TGTGCCAGCAGTTTAGCGCGGAACACCGGGGAGCTGTTTTTT
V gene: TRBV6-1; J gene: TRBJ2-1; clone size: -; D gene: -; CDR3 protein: CASTRGSYNEQFF; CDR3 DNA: TGTGCCAGCACGAGGGGCTCCTACAATGAGCAGTTCTTC
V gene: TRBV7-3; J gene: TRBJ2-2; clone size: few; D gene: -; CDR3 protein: CASSHTNTGELFF; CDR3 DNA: TGTGCCAGCAGCCATACTAACACCGGGGAGCTGTTTTTT
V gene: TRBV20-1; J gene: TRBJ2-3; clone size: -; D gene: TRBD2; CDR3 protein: CSISAPLAGGTDTQYF; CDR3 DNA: TGCAGTATCTCTGCCCCTCTAGCGGGAGGCACAGATACGCAGTATTTT
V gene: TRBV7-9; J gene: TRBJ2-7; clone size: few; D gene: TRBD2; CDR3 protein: CASWEGGIDEQYF; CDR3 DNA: TGTGCCAGCTGGGAGGGAGGAATAGACGAGCAGTACTTC
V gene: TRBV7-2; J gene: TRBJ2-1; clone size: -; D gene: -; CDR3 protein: CASSLTGLGHNEQFF; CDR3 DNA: TGTGCCAGCAGCTTAACTGGGCTAGGTCACAATGAGCAGTTCTTC
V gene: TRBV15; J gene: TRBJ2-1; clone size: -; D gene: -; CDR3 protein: CATSRERVYNEQFF; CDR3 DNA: TGTGCCACCAGCAGAGAGCGGGTATACAATGAGCAGTTCTTC
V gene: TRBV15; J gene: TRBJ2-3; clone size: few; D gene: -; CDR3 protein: CATSSHTDTQYF; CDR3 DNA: TGTGCCACCAGCAGTCACACAGATACGCAGTATTTT
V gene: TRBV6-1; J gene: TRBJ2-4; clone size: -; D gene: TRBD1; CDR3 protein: CASSGSDRGFDHIQYF; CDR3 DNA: TGTGCCAGCAGTGGCTCGGACAGGGGTTTTGACCACATTCAGTACTTC
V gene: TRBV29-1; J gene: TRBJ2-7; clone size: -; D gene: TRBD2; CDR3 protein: CSVEGERGVYEQYF; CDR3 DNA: TGCAGCGTTGAAGGGGAGCGGGGGGTCTACGAGCAGTACTTC
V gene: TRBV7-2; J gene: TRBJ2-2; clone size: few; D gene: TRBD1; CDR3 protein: CASSMDRGETGELFF; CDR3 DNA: TGTGCCAGCAGCATGGACAGGGGTGAGACCGGGGAGCTGTTTTTT
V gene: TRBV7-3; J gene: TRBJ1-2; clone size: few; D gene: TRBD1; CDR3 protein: CASSFGQGRQDGYTF; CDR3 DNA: TGTGCCAGCAGCTTCGGACAGGGGAGACAGGATGGCTACACCTTC